The sequence of this T cell receptor (beta chain) was determined in a study of post-analysis software for immune sequencing data. The study, taken as a whole, reports: With F measure, samples from one preparation batch clustered together strongly. TRBV5-6, TRBV5-1 and TRBV20-1 belonged to a set of roughly 5 TRBV segments that were more frequent in patients than controls.

As for this clonotype: No antigen is known for it.

V was pared by 5 bases and J by 3 bases, with 12 bases between. The CDR3 totals 14 residues. From germline, CDR1 is MNHEY and CDR2 SMNVEV (reference sequence). Incorporated into the TCR beta cDNA libraries were unique molecular identifiers, which served to reduce PCR and sequencing biases. TCRdb passed the PCR reads through MiXCR, listing each CDR3 protein once. The sample holds 550,000 to 700,000 distinct CDR3 sequences, roughly 45% seen once. Sequenced material: blood. This receptor was identified in a girl aged 5-17 years with multiple sclerosis. The genes are TRBV27 and TRBJ2-3; D unclear. The CDR3 loop reads CASSLGPLTDTQYF. CDR3 nucleotide sequence: TGTGCCAGCAGTCTCGGACCGTTAACAGATACGCAGTATTTT.